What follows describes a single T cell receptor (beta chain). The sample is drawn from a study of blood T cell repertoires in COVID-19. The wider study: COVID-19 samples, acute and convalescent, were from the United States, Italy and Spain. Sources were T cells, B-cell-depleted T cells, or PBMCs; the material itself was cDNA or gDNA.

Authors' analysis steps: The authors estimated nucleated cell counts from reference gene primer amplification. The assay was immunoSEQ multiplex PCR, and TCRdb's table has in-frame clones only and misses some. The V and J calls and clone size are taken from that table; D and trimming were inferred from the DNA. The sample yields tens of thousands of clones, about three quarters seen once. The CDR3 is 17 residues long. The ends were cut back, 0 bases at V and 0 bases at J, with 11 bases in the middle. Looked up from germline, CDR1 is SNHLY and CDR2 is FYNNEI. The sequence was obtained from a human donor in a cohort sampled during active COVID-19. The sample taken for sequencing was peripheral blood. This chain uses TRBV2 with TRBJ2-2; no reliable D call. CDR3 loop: CASSEAVGVANTGELFF. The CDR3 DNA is TGTGCCAGCAGTGAAGCGGTGGGCGTCGCGAACACCGGGGAGCTGTTTTTT. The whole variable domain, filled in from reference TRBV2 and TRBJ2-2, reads EPEVTQTPSHQVTQMGQEVILRCVPISNHLYFYWYRQILGQKVEFLVSFYNNEISEKSEIFDDQFSVERPDGSNFTLKIRSTKLEDSAMYFCASSEAVGVANTGELFFGEGSRLTVL.